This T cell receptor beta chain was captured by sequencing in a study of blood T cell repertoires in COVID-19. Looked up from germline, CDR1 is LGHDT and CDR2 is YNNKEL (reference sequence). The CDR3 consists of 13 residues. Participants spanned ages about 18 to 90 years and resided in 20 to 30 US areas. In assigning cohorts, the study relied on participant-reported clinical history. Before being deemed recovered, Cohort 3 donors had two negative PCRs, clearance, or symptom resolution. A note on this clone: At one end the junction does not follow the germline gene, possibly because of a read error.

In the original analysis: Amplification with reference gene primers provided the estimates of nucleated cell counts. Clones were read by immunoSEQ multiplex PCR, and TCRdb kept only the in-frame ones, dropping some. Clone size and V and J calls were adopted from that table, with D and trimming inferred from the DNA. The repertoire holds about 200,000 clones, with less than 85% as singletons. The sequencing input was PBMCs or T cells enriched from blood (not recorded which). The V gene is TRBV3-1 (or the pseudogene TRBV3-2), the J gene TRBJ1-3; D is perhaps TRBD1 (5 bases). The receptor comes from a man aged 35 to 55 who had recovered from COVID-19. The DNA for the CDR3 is TGTGCCAGCAGCCAAGGGTTTCTTACAGGCGCTCATTTT. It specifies CASSQGFLTGAHF.